The entry below describes one T cell receptor (beta chain). The record originates from a study of control samples from healthy donors and cancer patients. Produced via immunoSEQ multiplex PCR; TCRdb's table is partial and in-frame only. The profile covers tens of thousands of clones, with about 92% appearing a single time and around 1.4% taken by the ten largest. Input material: PBMCs. The clonotype was recovered from a man between 35 and 55 years old with colorectal cancer.

CDR3 residues: CASSSELNSPLHF. The DNA of the CDR3 is TGTGCCAGCAGCTCGGAGTTGAACTCACCCCTCCACTTT. The V call is TRBV25-1, the J call TRBJ1-6; no reliable D call. CDR3 length: 13 amino acids. The ends were cut back, 6 bases at V and 10 bases at J, with 13 bases in the middle. Germline loops: CDR1 MGHDK, CDR2 SYGVNS.